This entry lists 17 T cell receptor delta chains sequenced from one sample in a study of γδ T cells in repeated Plasmodium falciparum infection. Bulk repertoires came from Vgamma9/Vdelta2+ or Vdelta2-negative gammadelta T cells flow-sorted from PBMC. TCRdb re-called clones from the multiplex PCR reads using CATT. Of 80,000 to 95,000 delta-chain clones listed, over 1.3% are singletons. Input material: gamma-delta T cells from blood. All receptors derive from a pool of human donors (malaria-infected and uninfected, not separated).

Notes on this clone: Only one base separates this from a far larger clonotype, so it likely reflects a read error. In the same sample, other DNA sequences code for this CDR3. The J segment was not called; the V segment is TRDV2; the table gives TRDD3 as D, unverified against the DNA. Germline V gene data show CDR1 as GEAIGNYY and CDR2 as EKD. CDR3 size: 21 residues. This CDR3 is CACDTALHTGGSSWDTRQMFF. The CDR3 DNA is TGTGCCTGTGACACCGCGCTCCACACTGGGGGATCATCCTGGGACACCCGACAGATGTTCTTC.

In the case of this clone: TCRdb pairs this DNA with a much larger clone's protein that differs at residue 9, likely a read error; the protein shown was translated from the DNA. V and J are TRDV1 and TRDJ1, with 8 bases fitting TRDD3. Germline matching of the DNA provided the J gene here, since TCRdb leaves it blank. Per the germline V gene, CDR1 is TSWWSYY and CDR2 is QGS. The CDR3 has 20 amino acids. The CDR3 sequence is CALLLARLGDTLPNTDKLIF. The DNA for the CDR3 is TGTGCCCTTCTCCTCGCGCGTCTTGGGGATACTTTACCTAACACCGATAAACTCATCTTT.

Points on this clone: Being one base from a much bigger clone, this may be a read error. Different DNA sequences within this sample yield the same CDR3. The rearrangement links TRDV1 to TRDJ1; D possibly matches TRDD2 or TRDD3 (5 bases each). The CDR3 totals 15 residues. Germline V gene data show CDR1 as TSWWSYY and CDR2 as QGS. The CDR3 reads CALGIPTSGRNKLIF. CDR3 sequence (DNA): TGTGCCCTTGGGATCCCTACGAGCGGGAGGAATAAACTCATCTTT.

Points on this clone: The TCRdb protein, from a much larger clone, departs from this DNA's translation at residue 3, likely by read error; the protein shown derives from the DNA. J is TRDJ1 and V is TRDV2, with 13 bases identical to TRDD3. Here the J gene came from matching the DNA to germline, since TCRdb omits it. Unmatched junction bases numbered 9, after V lost 9 bases and J lost 0 bases. This CDR3 is built from 16 residues. Looked up from germline, CDR1 is GEAIGNYY and CDR2 is EKD. CDR3 in amino acids: CARTGGYAGDTDKLIF. For the CDR3, the DNA is TGTGCCCGTACTGGGGGATACGCTGGGGACACCGATAAACTCATCTTT.

As to this clone: TCRdb's listed protein matches a much larger clone and diverges from this DNA's translation at residue 12, likely through a read error; the protein shown comes from the DNA. The rearrangement uses TRDV1 and TRDJ1, with D perhaps matching TRDD2 or TRDD3 (5 bases each). TCRdb lists no J gene, so it was determined here by aligning the DNA to germline. There are 24 residues in the CDR3. Germline CDR1 reads TSWWSYY; CDR2 reads QGS. Trimming pared 0 bases from V and 4 bases from J, leaving 39 bases between. The CDR3 sequence: CALGELDKGKKGLSLLTQSDKLIF. CDR3 sequence (DNA): TGTGCTCTTGGGGAACTAGATAAGGGGAAGAAGGGCCTATCCCTTCTCACACAGAGCGATAAACTCATCTTT.

This clone has more than one count but fewer than ten. TCRdb's entry gives the protein of a much larger clone, which mismatches this DNA's translation at residue 12, likely from a read error; the protein reported here is translated from the DNA. The chain carries TRDV2 and TRDJ1, with 11 bases aligning to TRDD3. TCRdb supplies no J gene; here it was assigned by aligning the nucleotide sequence to germline. The V gene end was trimmed by 0 bases and the J gene end by 0 bases; junction bases not matched to a gene: 14. Per germline, CDR1 GEAIGNYY and CDR2 EKD. CDR3 length equals 20 residues. The DNA for the CDR3 is TGTGCCTGTGACACCGTCCGCGGCTGGGGGATACAAAGGTACACCGATAAACTCATCTTT. Its translation is CACDTVRGWGIQRYTDKLIF.

This clone was recorded a few times. This DNA's translation and the protein TCRdb lists, from a much larger clone, do not match at residue 14, likely due to a read error; the protein shown is translated from the DNA. This chain connects TRDV2 to TRDJ2; TRDD3 matches 13 bases. Assignment of the J gene here rests on matching the DNA to germline, because TCRdb gives none. There are 17 residues in the CDR3. Germline values: CDR1 GEAIGNYY, CDR2 EKD. DNA of the CDR3: TGTGCCTGTGACCACGTACTGGGGGATACGGAAACAGCACGACTCTTCTTT. Residues: CACDHVLGDTETARLFF.

With respect to this clone: The protein that TCRdb holds for this DNA derives from a much larger clone and differs from the translated DNA at residue 13, which likely indicates a read error; the protein shown here is translated from the DNA. This chain links TRDV2 with TRDJ1; possibly TRDD3 for D (5 bases). The J gene, left out of TCRdb, was set here by checking the DNA against germline. V lost 3 bases, J lost 1 base, and 26 bases lay in between. CDR3 length equals 19 residues. Germline V CDR1 and CDR2: GEAIGNYY, EKD. CDR3 sequence (DNA): TGTGCCTGTGACCGCCTCGGGGCAACACGCGATACAACCACCGATAAACTCATCTTT. Amino acids: CACDRLGATRDTTTDKLIF.

This clone was picked up many times. V usage is TRDV1 and J usage is TRDJ1; 11 bases agree with TRDD3. TCRdb records no J gene; here it was assigned by comparing the DNA to germline. The CDR3 totals 21 residues. Germline trimming cut 0 bases from V and 0 bases from J; bases unmatched to any gene: 15. Germline-derived CDR1 and CDR2 are TSWWSYY and QGS. DNA of the CDR3: TGTGCTCTTGGGGAACTGCGGGGCCTGGGGGATACTCTTCGATACACCGATAAACTCATCTTT. Protein product: CALGELRGLGDTLRYTDKLIF.

As to this clone: TCRdb lists the protein of a much larger clone for this DNA, which differs at residue 8, so this is likely a read error; the protein given here is translated from the DNA itself. The chain joins TRDV1 to TRDJ1; 9 nucleotides line up with TRDD3. The J gene was not available in TCRdb and was assigned here by matching the DNA to germline segments. The CDR3 spans 28 residues. V shed 1 base and J 0 bases; nucleotides not matched to a gene: 39. Germline V gene lookup returns CDR1 TSWWSYY and CDR2 QGS. The CDR3 protein is CALGERPHPTLLGGYTTIAVRYTDKLIF. For the CDR3, the DNA is TGTGCTCTTGGGGAACGTCCCCACCCCACCTTACTGGGGGGATACACCACGATCGCCGTGCGGTACACCGATAAACTCATCTTT.

This clone was recorded a few times. A single base is all that separates this from a far larger clone, so a read error is likely. Within the sample, other DNA sequences also encode this same CDR3. The rearrangement uses TRDV2 and TRDJ1; the match to TRDD3 covers 10 bases. Germline values: CDR1 GEAIGNYY, CDR2 EKD. V shed 0 bases and J 8 bases; nucleotides not matched to a gene: 11. There are 16 residues in the CDR3. CDR3 in DNA: TGTGCCTGTGACACCGGTCCTACGGGGGATACGCCAAAACTCATCTTT. Translation: CACDTGPTGDTPKLIF.

To note about this clone: Translating this DNA gives a protein that differs at residue 12 from the TCRdb one, which belongs to a much larger clone; a read error is likely, and the protein shown is this translation. The rearrangement joins TRDV2 to TRDJ1; D is unresolved. TCRdb carries no J gene annotation; the J gene was assigned here by matching the DNA with germline. Germline CDR1 is GEAIGNYY and CDR2 is EKD. The CDR3 consists of 15 residues. The CDR3 region is CACDRGTRNTDELIF. The DNA for the CDR3 is TGTGCCTGTGACCGGGGTACCCGAAACACCGATGAACTCATCTTT.

The sample holds many counts of this clone. The likely explanation is a read error, given a far larger clone one base away. The chain employs TRDV2 and TRDJ1; D not certain. Deletions cut 5 bases from V and 0 bases from J, with 12 bases between. This CDR3 comprises 14 residues. Looked up from germline, CDR1 is GEAIGNYY and CDR2 is EKD. CDR3 in DNA: TGTGCCTGTGGCGCGCTTTCTAACACCGATAAACTCATCTTT. Protein: CACGALSNTDKLIF.

This clone showed up just a few times. TCRdb attributes to this sequence the protein of a much larger clone, which differs from the DNA translation at residue 9; a read error is likely, and the protein displayed is translated from the DNA. The gene calls are TRDV2 and TRDJ1; 9 nucleotides line up with TRDD3. TCRdb does not report a J gene; here it was assigned by matching the DNA to germline references. Unmatched junction bases numbered 3, after V lost 1 base and J lost 4 bases. The CDR3 extends over 14 amino acids. Germline lookup yields CDR1 GEAIGNYY and CDR2 EKD. The CDR3 sequence: CACDTGIRIDKLIF. The CDR3 DNA follows: TGTGCCTGTGACACGGGGATACGCATCGATAAACTCATCTTT.

Only a few counts were recorded for this clone. A read error is the likely source, as a far larger clone sits one nucleotide away. At the DNA level, this CDR3 is encoded by other sequences in the same sample as well. The chain carries TRDV1 and TRDJ1; D gene ambiguous. The J gene is not listed in TCRdb, so it was assigned here from a DNA match to germline. The CDR3 is 16 amino acids. Germline assignment: CDR1 TSWWSYY and CDR2 QGS. CDR3 DNA sequence: TGTGCCCTTGGGTTACTCTCCGCCGCGCCGTCGTTCAAACTCATCTTT. Residues: CALGLLSAAPSFKLIF.

This clone was seen only a few times. TCRdb's protein for this DNA is that of a much larger clone and differs from the translation at residue 12, likely a read error; the protein shown is the DNA translation. The chain combines TRDV1 with TRDJ1, with 11 bases identical to TRDD3. TCRdb carries no J gene annotation; the J gene was assigned here by matching the DNA with germline. The CDR3 totals 17 residues. V shed 4 bases, J shed 3 bases, and the junction held 10 bases outside the gene matches. The germline V gene encodes CDR1 TSWWSYY and CDR2 QGS. DNA of the CDR3: TGTGCTCTTGGGGGGCGACTGGGGGATAGTTACGCCGATAAACTCATCTTT. Its protein product is CALGGRLGDSYADKLIF.

A word on this clone: The translation of this DNA and the TCRdb protein of a much larger clone differ at residue 4, probably owing to a read error; the protein shown here is translated from the DNA. The chain employs TRDV1 and TRDJ1; D possibly corresponds to TRDD3 (5 bases). Because TCRdb records no J gene, it was assigned here through a match of the DNA to germline. Germline CDR1 is TSWWSYY and CDR2 is QGS. This CDR3 contains 18 residues. In nucleotides, the CDR3 is TGTGCTCTTAGGGAAGTGGGAGGGATCCCATCCTACACCGATAAACTCATCTTT. The encoded protein is CALREVGGIPSYTDKLIF.